The clone carrying this T cell receptor (beta chain) was observed a few times. Its antigen is still unknown. Breast cancer patients provided tissue from their axillary draining lymph nodes. These data are taken from a study of breast tumors, draining lymph nodes, adjacent tissues. V dropped 0 bases and J dropped 5 bases, with 13 bases sitting between them. Germline loops: CDR1 SNHLY, CDR2 FYNNEI. The CDR3 consists of 15 residues. Study conclusions and caveats: Compared with lymph nodes, tumors were less diverse; compared with nontumor tissue, more.

TCRdb reprocessed the multiplex PCR reads via MiXCR and lists one record per CDR3 protein. This table holds about 230,000 distinct CDR3 sequences, about 30% found once. The V and J genes are TRBV2 and TRBJ1-1, with D possibly matching TRBD1 (6 bases). The source material was axillary lymph node tissue. The receptor's source is a female donor with breast cancer. Some clones in this sample may be carry-over from other donors' samples. CDR3 DNA: TGTGCCAGCAGTGAAGCGGAACAGGGTAAAACTGAAGCTTTCTTT. Translated, it gives CASSEAEQGKTEAFF.